The 21 T cell receptor beta chains in this list originate from one sample, sequenced in a study of beta chain features in type 1 diabetes. The authors reverse transcribed all of the isolated RNA, so sequencing captured expressed TCRB transcripts. Clones were read by immunoSEQ multiplex PCR, and TCRdb kept only the in-frame ones, dropping some. The sample carries about 42,000 clones, roughly 50% recorded once. Material: stem cell memory CD4+ T cells from blood. The receptors stem from a woman in her twenties or thirties in good health.

This clone was observed a handful of times. The chain combines TRBV7-2 with TRBJ2-7, with TRBD2 matching 11 bases. With V trimmed by 5 bases and J by 5 bases, 11 bases remained unmatched. CDR1 and CDR2 (germline): SGHTA, FQGNSA. The CDR3 loop spans 16 amino acids. The CDR3 spells CASSPNSGRAFHEQYF. The CDR3 DNA sequence: TGTGCCAGCAGCCCAAATAGCGGGAGGGCCTTTCACGAGCAGTACTTC.

This clone was counted only a few times. V gene TRBV5-1 combines with J gene TRBJ2-3; the match to TRBD1 covers 7 bases. The germline V gene has CDR1 SGHRS and CDR2 YFSETQ. The CDR3 length is 16 residues. Trimming removed 4 bases from V and 0 bases from J; junction bases left unmatched: 8. The CDR3 reads CASSGQGDSSTDTQYF. For the CDR3, the DNA is TGCGCCAGCAGCGGTCAAGGGGACAGCAGCACAGATACGCAGTATTTT.

The chain has TRBV10-3 and TRBJ2-3; 9 positions match TRBD2. CDR3 length: 13 amino acids. Looked up from germline, CDR1 is ENHRY and CDR2 is SYGVKD. The V and J ends lost 9 bases and 3 bases, in that order; junction bases with no gene match: 4. The CDR3 nucleotides are TGTGCCATTAATAGCGGGAGTACAGATACGCAGTATTTT. Protein product: CAINSGSTDTQYF.

V gene TRBV7-3 combines with J gene TRBJ2-7, with 12 bases that match TRBD2. This CDR3 is built from 16 residues. Trimming removed 3 bases from V and 0 bases from J; junction bases left unmatched: 3. Germline V gives CDR1 SGHTA, CDR2 FQGTGA. The CDR3 DNA follows: TGTGCCAGCAGCTTCCGGGGACTAGCGGGCTCCTACGAGCAGTACTTC. The encoded protein is CASSFRGLAGSYEQYF.

This clone has just a few counts. The chain has TRBV7-9 and TRBJ2-7; TRBD2 aligns across 15 bases. The germline V gene has CDR1 SEHNR and CDR2 FQNEAQ (reference sequence). V lost 5 bases to trimming and J lost 5 bases; unmatched junction nucleotides: 10. CDR3 size: 17 residues. CDR3 protein: CASSATGTSGRLDEQYF. The CDR3 bases are TGTGCCAGCAGCGCCACCGGGACTAGCGGGAGGCTGGACGAGCAGTACTTC.

This clone has a handful of counts. The CDR3 DNA follows: TGCAGCGTTGAAGATCAACTAGCGGGAGGAAATGAGCAGTTCTTC. Protein: CSVEDQLAGGNEQFF. The rearrangement joins TRBV29-1 to TRBJ2-1; 12 bases agree with TRBD2. The germline gives CDR1 SQVTM, CDR2 ANQGSEA. The CDR3 length is 15 residues. Trimming removed 0 bases from V and 7 bases from J; junction bases left unmatched: 4.

The genes are TRBV5-5 and TRBJ2-3; 7 nucleotides line up with TRBD1. CDR3 length: 14 amino acids. CDR1 and CDR2 (germline): SGHKS, YYEKEE (reference sequence). V shed 3 bases, J shed 3 bases, and the junction held 4 bases outside the gene matches. CDR3 in amino acids: CASSWGQKTDTQYF. The CDR3 DNA reads as TGTGCCAGCAGCTGGGGACAGAAGACAGATACGCAGTATTTT.

This clone has more than one count but fewer than ten. The chain recombines TRBV28 with TRBJ2-1; 8 bases are shared with TRBD2. Germline V gene sequence: CDR1 MDHEN, CDR2 SYDVKM. Germline trimming cut 9 bases from V and 7 bases from J; bases unmatched to any gene: 14. The length of the CDR3 is 15 residues. The CDR3 DNA is TGTGCCAGTACCTTTAGCGGGATCGGGACAAATGAGCAGTTCTTC. Amino acids: CASTFSGIGTNEQFF.

This clone has more than one count but fewer than ten. V is TRBV28 and J is TRBJ2-6; 7 bases agree with TRBD1. After removal of 6 bases from V and 3 bases from J, the junction contained 2 bases not matched to a gene. Germline V gene lookup returns CDR1 MDHEN and CDR2 SYDVKM. The length of the CDR3 is 14 residues. CDR3 amino acids: CASRGGHGANVLTF. The CDR3 DNA is TGTGCCAGCAGAGGGGGCCATGGGGCCAACGTCCTGACTTTC.

The chain recombines TRBV28 with TRBJ2-2; D is ambiguous. This CDR3 region has 19 residues. Trimming took 3 bases from V and 5 from J, leaving 25 bases between them. The germline V gene has CDR1 MDHEN and CDR2 SYDVKM. The CDR3: CASSFLFSPRQALTGELFF. Written as DNA, the CDR3 is TGTGCCAGCAGTTTTCTCTTTTCCCCACGGCAGGCTTTAACCGGGGAGCTGTTTTTT.

The rearrangement joins TRBV18 to TRBJ2-3; tentative D call: TRBD2 (6 bases). Trimming left V 3 bases short and J 5 bases short, with 12 bases between. This CDR3 comprises 14 residues. Germline-derived CDR1 and CDR2 are KGHSH and LQKENI. CDR3 nucleotide sequence: TGTGCCAGCTCACCTCTAGCGACGGTAGATACGCAGTATTTT. Translated, it gives CASSPLATVDTQYF.

The V call is TRBV6-6, the J call TRBJ1-4, with unresolved D. Trimming shortened V by 7 bases and J by 8 bases, and 14 bases separated the two germline ends. CDR1 and CDR2 from the germline V gene are MNHNY and SVGAGI (reference sequence). The CDR3 sequence is 13 residues long. Here the CDR3 reads CASTFSGEEKLFF. The CDR3 coding sequence is TGTGCCAGCACCTTCTCTGGTGAGGAAAAACTGTTTTTT.

The V gene is TRBV7-2, the J gene TRBJ2-5, with TRBD2 as a possible D gene (7 bases). The germline CDR1 and CDR2 sequences are SGHTA and FQGNSA. The CDR3 sequence is 16 residues long. V lost 2 bases and J lost 2, with 15 bases in between. The CDR3 here is CASSLMGGALQETQYF. The CDR3 nucleotides are TGTGCCAGCAGCTTAATGGGGGGGGCCTTACAAGAGACCCAGTACTTC.

The chain has TRBV2 and TRBJ2-5; D uncertain. The CDR3 has 14 amino acids. The ends were cut back, 4 bases at V and 4 bases at J, with 13 bases in the middle. Germline V gene lookup returns CDR1 SNHLY and CDR2 FYNNEI. The CDR3 bases are TGTGCCAGCAGTGTTTTCCGGGTTGGAGAGACCCAGTACTTC. Encoded protein: CASSVFRVGETQYF.

This clone was seen once. The chain recombines TRBV9 with TRBJ2-1; D may be TRBD2 (5 bases). Between the trimmed V and J ends, which lost 0 bases and 3 bases, there was a span of 13 bases. The CDR3 runs to 16 residues. Germline V gene lookup returns CDR1 SGDLS and CDR2 YYNGEE. The CDR3 DNA reads as TGTGCCAGCAGCGTAGGGTCTAGCAGCCTCTACAATGAGCAGTTCTTC. The encoded protein is CASSVGSSSLYNEQFF.

This chain links TRBV7-9 with TRBJ1-5; weak D call: TRBD1 (6 bases). The V end lost 1 base, the J end lost 1 base, and 17 bases lay between the germline ends. This CDR3 is built from 18 residues. CDR1 is SEHNR, CDR2 FQNEAQ, per germline (reference sequence). The CDR3 spells CASSLVAHRETSNQPQHF. The CDR3 coding sequence is TGTGCCAGCAGCTTAGTCGCGCACAGGGAAACGAGCAATCAGCCCCAGCATTTT.

This sequence joins TRBV27 and TRBJ2-7, with D tentatively TRBD2 (5 bases). Germline loops: CDR1 MNHEY, CDR2 SMNVEV (reference sequence). This CDR3 is 15 amino acids long. V lost 4 bases to trimming and J lost 2 bases, with 15 bases between them. The CDR3 sequence is CASSSSGAGTYEQYF. The CDR3, as DNA: TGTGCCAGCAGTTCCTCGGGCGCCGGGACCTACGAGCAGTACTTC.

The chain uses TRBV7-3 and TRBJ1-2; 9 bases are a match to TRBD1. V dropped 3 bases and J dropped 4; count of bases not matched to a gene: 9. This CDR3 has 16 residues. CDR1 and CDR2 from the germline V gene are SGHTA and FQGTGA. CDR3 sequence: CASSFGAGQGSYGYTF. In nucleotides, the CDR3 is TGTGCCAGCAGCTTTGGAGCGGGACAGGGTTCCTATGGCTACACCTTC.

This clone was detected once. The J gene is TRBJ2-1, the V gene TRBV7-2; 10 bases are shared with TRBD2. The trim removed 2 bases at V and 12 bases at J, leaving 7 bases unmatched. Germline CDR1 SGHTA, CDR2 FQGNSA. The CDR3 has 14 residues. CDR3 sequence (DNA): TGTGCCAGCAGCTTACGGGGGATAGCGGGAGGGCAGTTCTTC. It specifies CASSLRGIAGGQFF.

This clone was picked up a small number of times. Different DNA sequences within this sample yield the same CDR3. The chain uses TRBV7-2 and TRBJ2-5; 8 bases agree with TRBD2. Looked up from germline, CDR1 is SGHTA and CDR2 is FQGNSA. CDR3 length equals 14 residues. With 3 bases clipped from V and 4 bases from J, the junction kept 4 bases outside the gene matches. CDR3 protein: CASSLAGGGETQYF. The CDR3 DNA sequence: TGTGCCAGCAGCTTGGCGGGAGGCGGAGAGACCCAGTACTTC.

This clone occurred many times. This sequence joins TRBV30 and TRBJ2-3; 10 bases map to TRBD1. Trimming at V came to 1 base and at J to 11 bases, leaving 12 bases not matched to a gene. Germline CDR1 is GTSNPN and CDR2 is SVGIG (reference sequence). There are 15 residues in the CDR3. This CDR3 reads CAWSGRDRGAQKQYF. CDR3 nucleotide sequence: TGTGCCTGGAGTGGCCGGGACAGGGGAGCTCAGAAGCAGTATTTT.